Included here is one TCR beta chain sequence, with context. The antigen is unknown. Some 30,000 T cell genomes (approximately 0.2 ug DNA) went into each sorted-subset replicate. Method: immunoSEQ multiplex PCR; TCRdb's copy keeps in-frame clones and lacks some. The data contain about a million clones, roughly 72% of them singletons. These data originate in a study of shared clonotypes between healthy human individuals. Study-wide results and limits: Between a handful of donors, naive CD4 clonotypes were shared at a level of about 5%.

This TCR came from a man aged 18 to 29 in good health. Sample: memory CD4+ T cells sorted from blood. Described subset: CD45RA-negative fraction.

The CDR3 is CASSAKVTGAEQFF. In nucleotides, the CDR3 is TGCGCCAGCAGCGCGAAGGTGACAGGGGCCGAGCAGTTCTTC. The rearrangement links TRBV10-1 to TRBJ2-1; 8 bases fit TRBD1. This CDR3 is 14 amino acids long. V lost 6 bases and J lost 10; bases outside the gene matches: 11. Germline CDR1 WNHNN, CDR2 SYGVQD (reference sequence).